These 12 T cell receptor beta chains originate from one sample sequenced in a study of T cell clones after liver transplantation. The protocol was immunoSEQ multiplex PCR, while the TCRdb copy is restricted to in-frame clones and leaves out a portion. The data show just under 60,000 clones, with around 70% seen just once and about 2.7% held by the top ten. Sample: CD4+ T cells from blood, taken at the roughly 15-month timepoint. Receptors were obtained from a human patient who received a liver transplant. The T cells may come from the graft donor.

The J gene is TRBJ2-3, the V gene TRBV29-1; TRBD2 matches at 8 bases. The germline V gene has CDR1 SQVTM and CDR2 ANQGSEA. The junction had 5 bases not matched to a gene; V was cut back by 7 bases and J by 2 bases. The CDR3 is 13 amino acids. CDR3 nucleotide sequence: TGCAGCGAGCGGGAGAGTCCCACAGATACGCAGTATTTT. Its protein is CSERESPTDTQYF.

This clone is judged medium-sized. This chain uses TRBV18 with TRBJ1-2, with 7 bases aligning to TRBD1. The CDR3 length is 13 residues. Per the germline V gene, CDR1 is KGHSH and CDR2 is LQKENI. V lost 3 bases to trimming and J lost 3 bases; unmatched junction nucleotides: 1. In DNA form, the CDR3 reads TGTGCCAGCTCACCCGGGACAGACTATGGCTACACCTTC. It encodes CASSPGTDYGYTF. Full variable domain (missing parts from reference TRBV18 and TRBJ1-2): NAGVMQNPRHLVRRRGQEARLRCSPMKGHSHVYWYRQLPEEGLKFMVYLQKENIIDESGMPKERFSAEFPKEGPSILRIQQVVRGDSAAYFCASSPGTDYGYTFGSGTRLTVV.

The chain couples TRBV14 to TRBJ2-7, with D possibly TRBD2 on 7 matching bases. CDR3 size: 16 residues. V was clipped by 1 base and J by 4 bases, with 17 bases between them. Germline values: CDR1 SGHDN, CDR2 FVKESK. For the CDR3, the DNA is TGTGCCAGCAGCCAAGCTGGGGGCGGGGGTCGTTACGAGCAGTACTTC. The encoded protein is CASSQAGGGGRYEQYF.

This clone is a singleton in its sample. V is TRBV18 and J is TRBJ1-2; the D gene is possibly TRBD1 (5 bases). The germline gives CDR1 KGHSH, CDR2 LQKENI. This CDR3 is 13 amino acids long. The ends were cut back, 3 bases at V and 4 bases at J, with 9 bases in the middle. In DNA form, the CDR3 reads TGTGCCAGCTCACCGCAGGGTCGCTATGGCTACACCTTC. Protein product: CASSPQGRYGYTF.

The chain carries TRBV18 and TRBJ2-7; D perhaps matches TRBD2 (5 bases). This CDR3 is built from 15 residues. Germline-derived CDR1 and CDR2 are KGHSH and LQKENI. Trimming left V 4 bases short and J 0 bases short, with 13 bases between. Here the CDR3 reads CASSRSSGSSYEQYF. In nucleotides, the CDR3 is TGTGCCAGCTCACGGTCGTCGGGGTCCTCCTACGAGCAGTACTTC. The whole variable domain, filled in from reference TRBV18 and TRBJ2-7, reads NAGVMQNPRHLVRRRGQEARLRCSPMKGHSHVYWYRQLPEEGLKFMVYLQKENIIDESGMPKERFSAEFPKEGPSILRIQQVVRGDSAAYFCASSRSSGSSYEQYFGPGTRLTVT.

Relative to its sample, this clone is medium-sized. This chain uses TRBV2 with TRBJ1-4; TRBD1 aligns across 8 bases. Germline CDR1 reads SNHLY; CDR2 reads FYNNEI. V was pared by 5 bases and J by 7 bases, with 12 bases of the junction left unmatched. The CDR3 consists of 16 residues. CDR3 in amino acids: CASSYSLTGEGEKLFF. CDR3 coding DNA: TGTGCCAGCAGTTATTCCTTGACAGGGGAAGGTGAAAAACTGTTTTTT.

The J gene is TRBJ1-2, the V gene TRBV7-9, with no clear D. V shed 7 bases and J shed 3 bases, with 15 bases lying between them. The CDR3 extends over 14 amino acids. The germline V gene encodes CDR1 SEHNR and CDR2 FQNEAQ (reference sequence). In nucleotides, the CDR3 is TGTGCCAGCAACCTACCCGGTACCCACTATGGCTACACCTTC. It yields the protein CASNLPGTHYGYTF.

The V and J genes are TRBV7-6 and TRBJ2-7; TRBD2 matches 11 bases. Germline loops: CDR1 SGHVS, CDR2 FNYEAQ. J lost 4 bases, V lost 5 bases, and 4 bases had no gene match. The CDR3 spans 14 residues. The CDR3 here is CASSPGTSGYEQYV. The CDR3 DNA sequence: TGTGCCAGCAGCCCGGGGACTAGCGGTTACGAGCAGTACGTC.

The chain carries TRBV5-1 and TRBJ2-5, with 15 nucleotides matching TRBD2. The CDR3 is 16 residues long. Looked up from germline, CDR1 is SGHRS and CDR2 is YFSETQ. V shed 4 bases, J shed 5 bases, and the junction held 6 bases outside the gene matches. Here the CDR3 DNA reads TGCGCCAGCAGCCTGGGACTAGCGGGGGGCCGGGAGACCCAGTACTTC. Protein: CASSLGLAGGRETQYF.

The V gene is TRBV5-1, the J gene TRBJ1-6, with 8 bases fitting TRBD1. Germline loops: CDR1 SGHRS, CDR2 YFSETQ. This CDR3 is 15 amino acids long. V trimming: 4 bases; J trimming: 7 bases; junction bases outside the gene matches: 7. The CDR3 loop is CASSQSTGVNSPLHF. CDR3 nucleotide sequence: TGCGCCAGCAGCCAGTCGACAGGGGTCAATTCACCCCTCCACTTT.

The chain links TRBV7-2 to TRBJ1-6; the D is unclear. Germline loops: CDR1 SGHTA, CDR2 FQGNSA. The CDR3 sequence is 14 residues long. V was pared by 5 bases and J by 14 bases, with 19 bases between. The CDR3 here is CASSPRTAEGSLHF. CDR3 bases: TGTGCCAGCAGCCCCCGGACGGCAGAAGGGTCCCTCCACTTT.

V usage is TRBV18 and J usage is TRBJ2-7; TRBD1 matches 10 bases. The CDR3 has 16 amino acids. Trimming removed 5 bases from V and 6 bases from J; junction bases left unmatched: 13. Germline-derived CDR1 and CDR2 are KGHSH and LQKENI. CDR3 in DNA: TGTGCCAGCTCAAGAACCCGGTTAGACAGGGGGCTCGAGCAGTACTTC. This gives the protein CASSRTRLDRGLEQYF.